The entry that follows covers one T cell receptor (beta chain) sequence. The authors reverse transcribed all of the isolated RNA, so sequencing captured expressed TCRB transcripts. Samples of naive, central memory and regulatory T cells yielded a mean of around 3.4 million reads. Method: immunoSEQ multiplex PCR; TCRdb's copy keeps in-frame clones and lacks some. The sample holds 400,000 to 450,000 clones; approximately 15% are singletons and the top ten take roughly 0.036%. Cell sorting via CD45RO/CCR7/CD25/CD127/CD95/CD27 was performed to obtain CD4+ naive, central memory, regulatory and stem cell-like memory cells. The sample belongs to a study of beta chain features in type 1 diabetes. The CDR3 contains 12 residues. Germline lookup yields CDR1 SQVTM and CDR2 ANQGSEA. V shed 5 bases and J shed 0 bases, with 7 bases lying between them.

The sequence was obtained from a man aged 25 to 40 in good health. The V and J genes are TRBV29-1 and TRBJ1-2; a weak D match, TRBD1 (5 bases). Sequenced sample: naive CD4+ T cells from blood. CDR3 sequence: CSVIQANYGYTF. CDR3 nucleotides: TGCAGCGTTATACAGGCTAACTATGGCTACACCTTC.